The 27 T cell receptor beta chains listed next were all sequenced from one sample in a study of glioma-infiltrating T cells. TCR alpha and beta CDR3 regions were amplified from RNA using iRepertoire nested multiplex PCR. TCRdb re-called the multiplex PCR reads through MiXCR, storing one row per CDR3 protein. Of about 93,000 distinct CDR3 sequences in the sample, around 40% were seen once. Input material: glioma tissue, nonneoplastic brain tissue, or PBMCs (not recorded which). The receptors originated from a human donor with low-grade glioma or glioblastoma, undergoing nonglioma brain surgery, or in good health (not recorded which).

In its sample, this clonotype was seen many times. V and J are TRBV12-3 or TRBV12-4 and TRBJ1-2; D is perhaps TRBD1 (6 bases). Trimming took 6 bases from V and 8 from J, leaving 19 bases between them. The CDR3 consists of 14 residues. The CDR3 is CASSSTTGTTGYTF. The CDR3 region has the DNA TGTGCCAGCAGCTCAACAACCGGGACAACAGGCTACACCTTC.

This clonotype was seen a few times. It may be a read error: a sequence one base away is much more abundant. This chain connects TRBV7-8 to TRBJ2-7; 7 positions agree with TRBD1. The V and J ends lost 5 bases and 5 bases, in that order; junction bases with no gene match: 12. This CDR3 has 15 residues. CDR1 SGHVS and CDR2 FQNEAQ come from the germline V gene. CDR3 sequence (DNA): TGTGCCAGCAGCCATAGTTGGAGACAGGGCGACGAGCAGTACTTC. It is translated as CASSHSWRQGDEQYF. Complete variable domain (other parts from reference TRBV7-8 and TRBJ2-7): GAGVSQSPRYKVAKRGQDVALRCDPISGHVSLFWYQQALGQGPEFLTYFQNEAQLDKSGLPSDRFFAERPEGSVSTLKIQRTQQEDSAVYLCASSHSWRQGDEQYFGPGTRLTVT.

This clonotype was observed at least ten times. The chain employs TRBV12-3 or TRBV12-4 and TRBJ2-3; 11 bases agree with TRBD2. J gave up 3 bases and V 6 bases, and 5 bases lay outside the gene matches. This CDR3 is 15 amino acids long. The CDR3 loop is CASSLTSGKTDTQYF. In DNA form, the CDR3 reads TGTGCCAGCAGCTTGACTAGCGGGAAAACAGATACGCAGTATTTT.

The sample holds many counts of this clonotype. The chain carries TRBV19 and TRBJ2-3; 10 bases line up with TRBD2. With 5 bases clipped from V and 1 base from J, the junction kept 6 bases outside the gene matches. The V gene's germline CDR1 is LNHDA and CDR2 SQIVND (reference sequence). There are 16 residues in the CDR3. CDR3 sequence: CASSLAGGVGTDTQYF. The CDR3 DNA reads as TGTGCCAGTAGTTTAGCGGGGGGAGTGGGCACAGATACGCAGTATTTT.

This clonotype was picked up a small number of times. The CDR3 bases are TGTGCCAGCAGCCAAAAACTAGCGCCCGGGGAGCTGTTTTTT. Amino acid sequence: CASSQKLAPGELFF. This chain links TRBV14 with TRBJ2-2; TRBD2 matches 7 bases. From germline, CDR1 is SGHDN and CDR2 FVKESK. This CDR3 contains 14 residues. Unmatched junction bases numbered 3, after V lost 2 bases and J lost 6 bases.

This clonotype was recorded at least ten times. The chain employs TRBV6-1 and TRBJ2-7; D possibly corresponds to TRBD2 (6 bases). Trimming took off 5 bases at V and 2 bases at J, with 10 bases between the two ends. CDR1 and CDR2 from the germline V gene are MNHNS and SASEGT. The CDR3 spans 13 residues. The CDR3 coding sequence is TGTGCCAGCAGTTTTAGCGGTACCTACGAGCAGTACTTC. Protein product: CASSFSGTYEQYF.

In the case of this clonotype: The junction departs from germline at one end; a sequencing error may be responsible. The CDR3 DNA is TGTTCCAGCAGTCCAAGGACAGGGGGGACTGAAGCTTTCTTT. Amino acids: CSSSPRTGGTEAFF. V is TRBV28 and J is TRBJ1-1; the match to TRBD1 covers 10 bases. This CDR3 has 14 amino acids. Germline V gives CDR1 MDHEN, CDR2 SYDVKM.

As for this clonotype: One base away lies a much larger clone, so this may be a sequencing read error. This chain connects TRBV5-6 to TRBJ2-7; TRBD1 or TRBD2 may be the D gene (5 bases each). Germline loops: CDR1 SGHDT, CDR2 YYEEEE. The CDR3 runs to 14 residues. The CDR3 here is CDSSLGVGTYEQYF. CDR3 in DNA: TGTGACAGCAGCTTGGGGGTGGGAACCTACGAGCAGTACTTC.

This clonotype was counted at least ten times. V and J are TRBV2 and TRBJ1-1; 8 nucleotides match TRBD1. V shed 7 bases, J shed 5 bases, and the junction held 6 bases outside the gene matches. Germline V gene data show CDR1 as SNHLY and CDR2 as FYNNEI. The CDR3 totals 13 residues. For the CDR3, the DNA is TGTGCCAGCAACCCGGACAGGGAAACTGAAGCTTTCTTT. Amino acids: CASNPDRETEAFF.

This clonotype came up many times. The chain couples TRBV29-1 to TRBJ1-2, with TRBD1 matching over 7 bases. Germline V gene lookup returns CDR1 SQVTM and CDR2 ANQGSEA. V lost 4 bases, J lost 0 bases, and 11 bases stayed unmatched. This CDR3 is built from 16 residues. CDR3: CSVGFPGQDTNYGYTF. The CDR3 region has the DNA TGCAGCGTTGGGTTTCCCGGACAGGACACTAACTATGGCTACACCTTC.

Concerning this clonotype: A much more abundant neighbour one base away suggests this may be a read error. The rearrangement links TRBV29-1 to TRBJ1-1; no clear D gene. This CDR3 region has 10 residues. Germline V gene data show CDR1 as SQVTM and CDR2 as ANQGSEA. For the CDR3, the DNA is TGCAGCGTTGTGTACACTGAAGCTTCCTTT. It codes for CSVVYTEASF. Based on the CDR3 plus reference TRBV29-1 and TRBJ1-1, the full variable domain is SAVISQKPSRDICQRGTSLTIQCQVDSQVTMMFWYRQQPGQSLTLIATANQGSEATYESGFVIDKFPISRPNLTFSTLTVSNMSPEDSSIYLCSVVYTEASFGQGTRLTVV.

The table lists this clonotype with a count of one. The chain combines TRBV15 with TRBJ1-2, with a tentative D call TRBD1 (5 bases). V lost 3 bases and J lost 6, with 14 bases in between. CDR1 is LNHNV and CDR2 is YYDKDF in the germline V gene (reference sequence). The CDR3 is 14 residues long. CDR3 coding DNA: TGTGCCACCAGCAGTTACGAGGGACGAGATGGCTACACCTTC. This translates into CATSSYEGRDGYTF. Full variable domain (remainder filled in from reference TRBV15 and TRBJ1-2): DAMVIQNPRYQVTQFGKPVTLSCSQTLNHNVMYWYQQKSSQAPKLLFHYYDKDFNNEADTPDNFQSRRPNTSFCFLDIRSPGLGDTAMYLCATSSYEGRDGYTFGSGTRLTVV.

This clonotype was counted many times. The rearrangement links TRBV2 to TRBJ2-1; D is uncertain. Trimming removed 6 bases from V and 0 bases from J, with 6 bases in between. The CDR3 has 13 residues. Germline CDR1 SNHLY, CDR2 FYNNEI. The CDR3 protein is CASSDNSYNEQFF. In DNA form, the CDR3 reads TGTGCCAGCAGCGATAACTCCTACAATGAGCAGTTCTTC.

This clonotype was counted between two and nine times. CDR3 DNA sequence: TGTGCCAGCAGGGACCGGACTAGAGGTGCCTACGAGCAGTACTTC. Translating it yields CASRDRTRGAYEQYF. The chain carries TRBV6-5 and TRBJ2-7; 7 nucleotides agree with TRBD2. Germline lookup yields CDR1 MNHEY and CDR2 SVGAGI. V was clipped by 6 bases and J by 2 bases; unmatched bases: 10. The CDR3 consists of 15 residues.

In its sample, this clonotype was seen many times. The chain couples TRBV7-9 to TRBJ1-5; D is ambiguous. The germline V gene has CDR1 SEHNR and CDR2 FQNEAQ (reference sequence). The CDR3 has 14 amino acids. V was pared by 3 bases and J by 6 bases, with 12 bases between. This chain's CDR3 is CASSFEDPTQPQHF. For the CDR3, the DNA is TGTGCCAGCAGCTTTGAGGATCCCACTCAGCCCCAGCATTTT.

This clonotype was counted ten times or more. This chain connects TRBV14 to TRBJ2-1; 12 bases agree with TRBD2. The trim removed 4 bases at V and 6 bases at J, leaving 19 bases unmatched. Germline V CDR1 and CDR2: SGHDN, FVKESK. This CDR3 comprises 20 residues. The CDR3 protein is CASSPKGLAGINRIGNEQFF. The CDR3 bases are TGTGCCAGCAGCCCAAAAGGACTAGCGGGGATAAACCGGATTGGCAATGAGCAGTTCTTC. Filled out from reference TRBV14 and TRBJ2-1, the complete variable domain reads EAGVTQFPSHSVIEKGQTVTLRCDPISGHDNLYWYRRVMGKEIKFLLHFVKESKQDESGMPNNRFLAERTGGTYSTLKVQPAELEDSGVYFCASSPKGLAGINRIGNEQFFGPGTRLTVL.

In this sample, this clonotype turned up a few times. The junction does not match germline at one end; this may be a read error. The CDR3 coding sequence is TGTGCCAGGAAAACCGGGGAGCTGTTTTTC. This encodes CARKTGELFF. V gene TRBV7-2 combines with J gene TRBJ2-2; possible D gene TRBD2, 5 bases. Germline lookup yields CDR1 SGHTA and CDR2 FQGNSA. The CDR3 length is 10 residues.

This clonotype occurred many times. The chain joins TRBV4-1 to TRBJ1-1; D unresolved. The CDR3 consists of 16 residues. Germline assignment: CDR1 MGHRA and CDR2 YSYEKL. Deletions cut 0 bases from V and 2 bases from J, with 13 bases between. The CDR3 coding sequence is TGCGCCAGCAGCCAAGATTACCAAGAGGGCAACACTGAAGCTTTCTTT. Residues: CASSQDYQEGNTEAFF.

This clonotype came up once. A much larger clonotype is one base distant, so this may be a read error. V usage is TRBV29-1 and J usage is TRBJ2-7; TRBD2 matches 9 bases. The CDR3 runs 15 residues. Germline values: CDR1 SQVTM, CDR2 ANQGSEA. CDR3 amino acids: CNVESSGREFNEQYF. The CDR3 bases are TGCAACGTCGAAAGTAGCGGGAGAGAGTTCAACGAGCAGTACTTC.

This clonotype has at least ten counts. The CDR3 spells CATSGPGLDIRELFF. The CDR3 bases are TGTGCCACCAGTGGTCCGGGACTAGACATCAGGGAGCTGTTTTTT. The V gene is TRBV24-1, the J gene TRBJ2-2; 8 bases agree with TRBD2. The length of the CDR3 is 15 residues. CDR1 and CDR2 from the germline V gene are KGHDR and SFDVKD. V dropped 5 bases and J dropped 9; count of bases not matched to a gene: 10.

A remark on this clonotype: Compared with germline, one end of the junction differs, possibly owing to a read error. The genes are TRBV7-2 and TRBJ2-6; D uncertain. The CDR3 is 16 residues long. The germline V gene has CDR1 SGHTA and CDR2 FQGNSA. The CDR3, as DNA: TGTGCCGGCAGCTTATACGGCAAGGCCTGGGCCAACGTCCTGACTTTC. Translation gives CAGSLYGKAWANVLTF.

This clonotype was seen at least ten times. The chain uses TRBV19 and TRBJ1-5; TRBD1 matches 8 bases. The J segment lost 6 bases and the V segment lost 10 bases, leaving 8 bases of the junction unmatched. Per the germline V gene, CDR1 is LNHDA and CDR2 is SQIVND (reference sequence). CDR3 length: 13 amino acids. Written as DNA, the CDR3 is TGTGCCACCAAGGACAGGGAGGTTCAGCCCCAGCATTTT. It translates to CATKDREVQPQHF.

There are many counts of this clonotype. The chain links TRBV7-8 to TRBJ2-3; the D gene is possibly TRBD2 (6 bases). CDR1 and CDR2 (germline): SGHVS, FQNEAQ. With 5 bases removed from V and 11 bases from J, the gap between germline ends came to 32 bases. This CDR3 is 18 amino acids long. CDR3 nucleotide sequence: TGTGCCAGCAGCCCTCTAAGAAGGGGACTTCAAGCGGAGAGAAAGCAGTATTTT. This encodes CASSPLRRGLQAERKQYF.

This clonotype was found many times. This sequence joins TRBV7-2 and TRBJ1-3, with D unresolved. V was cut by 8 bases and J by 0 bases, with 8 bases left in between. Germline V gene sequence: CDR1 SGHTA, CDR2 FQGNSA. CDR3 length equals 13 residues. CDR3 nucleotide sequence: TGTGCCAGCGGTCCGAACTCTGGAAACACCATATATTTT. It codes for CASGPNSGNTIYF. The whole variable domain, remainder taken from reference TRBV7-2 and TRBJ1-3, is GAGVSQSPSNKVTEKGKDVELRCDPISGHTALYWYRQSLGQGLEFLIYFQGNSAPDKSGLPSDRFSAERTGGSVSTLTIQRTQQEDSAVYLCASGPNSGNTIYFGEGSWLTVV.

As concerns this clonotype: With a much larger clone just one base away, this may be a read error. The chain employs TRBV7-3 and TRBJ2-3; the D call may be TRBD1 or TRBD2 (5 bases each). Trimming removed 3 bases at V and 5 bases at J, with 12 bases between. The CDR3 is 14 residues long. Germline V gene data show CDR1 as SGHTA and CDR2 as FQGTGA. DNA for the CDR3: TGTGCCAGCAGCTTTGGGGGAAGCGAAGATACGCAGTATTTT. It codes for CASSFGGSEDTQYF.

This clonotype was observed at least ten times. This chain connects TRBV7-9 to TRBJ2-5; TRBD1 is a possible D gene (5 bases). The V end was cut by 3 bases, the J end by 2 bases, with 10 bases between. Germline CDR1 reads SEHNR; CDR2 reads FQNEAQ (reference sequence). This CDR3 is built from 14 residues. The CDR3 sequence: CASSLQGVQETQYF. In DNA, the CDR3 is TGTGCCAGCAGCTTGCAGGGTGTGCAAGAGACCCAGTACTTC.

This clonotype was detected only a few times. This could be a read error, since a much larger clone is one nucleotide away. This chain joins TRBV12-3 or TRBV12-4 and TRBJ1-6; no definite D call. The CDR3 length is 13 residues. CDR3 DNA sequence: TGTGCCAGAAGTTTTAGGGATGGCTCACCCCTCCACTTT. This encodes CARSFRDGSPLHF.